One sample yielded the 30 T cell receptor beta chains listed below, sequenced in a study of T-cell reconstitution after alpha-beta-depleted transplantation in children. This sample's TCRbeta library carried unique molecular identifier barcodes. TCRdb used MiXCR to reprocess the PCR reads, holding one entry per CDR3 protein. The table records around 64,000 distinct CDR3 sequences, about 11% of them present only once. The material was PBMCs, obtained before TCRalphabeta/CD19-depleted stem cell transplant. These receptors originate from a boy between 10 and 17 years old with acute myeloid leukemia, due to receive a stem cell transplant.

This clonotype has at least ten counts. The rearrangement joins TRBV15 to TRBJ2-1, with D perhaps TRBD2 (6 bases). The CDR3 is made up of 14 amino acids. Trimming removed 3 bases at V and 3 bases at J, with 9 bases between. Germline assignment: CDR1 LNHNV and CDR2 YYDKDF (reference sequence). The CDR3 bases are TGTGCCACCAGCAGGGAAGCGGGCTACAATGAGCAGTTCTTC. Its protein is CATSREAGYNEQFF.

Ten or more counts support this clonotype. The V and J genes are TRBV10-3 and TRBJ2-2, with 7 bases aligning to TRBD1. The V and J ends lost 8 bases and 1 base, in that order; junction bases with no gene match: 4. Germline values: CDR1 ENHRY, CDR2 SYGVKD. This CDR3 is 14 amino acids long. CDR3 in DNA: TGTGCCATCGCACAGGGGTTGAACACCGGGGAGCTGTTTTTT. Translated, it gives CAIAQGLNTGELFF.

This clonotype showed up just a few times. For the CDR3, the DNA is TGTGCCAGTAGGCAAGCCGGGACTAGCTCCCATGAGCAGTTCTTC. Translation gives CASRQAGTSSHEQFF. This sequence joins TRBV19 and TRBJ2-1; 9 bases fit TRBD2. The CDR3 has 15 amino acids. Looked up from germline, CDR1 is LNHDA and CDR2 is SQIVND (reference sequence). Trimming cost V 6 bases and J 8 bases; bases outside gene matches: 11. The whole variable domain, remainder taken from reference TRBV19 and TRBJ2-1, is DGGITQSPKYLFRKEGQNVTLSCEQNLNHDAMYWYRQDPGQGLRLIYYSQIVNDFQKGDIAEGYSVSREKKESFPLTVTSAQKNPTAFYLCASRQAGTSSHEQFFGPGTRLTVL.

This clonotype was observed at least ten times. The chain has TRBV5-5 and TRBJ2-3; 9 bases fit TRBD2. The CDR3 has 15 residues. Germline CDR1 reads SGHKS; CDR2 reads YYEKEE (reference sequence). The V gene end was trimmed by 2 bases and the J gene end by 6 bases; junction bases not matched to a gene: 7. In DNA form, the CDR3 reads TGTGCCAGCAGCTTAGGTCTAGCGGGGTCGGATACGCAGTATTTT. It is translated as CASSLGLAGSDTQYF. The full variable domain, in which reference TRBV5-5 and TRBJ2-3 provide the parts outside the CDR3, is DAGVTQSPTHLIKTRGQQVTLRCSPISGHKSVSWYQQVLGQGPQFIFQYYEKEERGRGNFPDRFSARQFPNYSSELNVNALLLGDSALYLCASSLGLAGSDTQYFGPGTRLTVL.

This clonotype was counted at least ten times. The rearrangement uses TRBV12-3 or TRBV12-4 and TRBJ2-5, with a tentative D call TRBD2 (6 bases). CDR3 length: 13 residues. The V end was cut by 6 bases, the J end by 4 bases, with 12 bases between. DNA for the CDR3: TGTGCCAGCAGCAATTCCGGGGGAGAGACCCAGTACTTC. Protein: CASSNSGGETQYF.

This clonotype was counted many times. This chain joins TRBV6-5 and TRBJ2-2, with D maybe TRBD2 (6 bases). Germline V gives CDR1 MNHEY, CDR2 SVGAGI. The CDR3 consists of 14 residues. V lost 7 bases and J 5 bases, leaving 14 bases between the germline ends. CDR3 region: CASTRGAGTGELFF. The CDR3 coding sequence is TGTGCCAGCACCCGCGGGGCGGGAACCGGGGAGCTGTTTTTT.

This clonotype was observed at least ten times. This sequence joins TRBV7-3 and TRBJ2-3; D ambiguous. Germline V gene sequence: CDR1 SGHTA, CDR2 FQGTGA. The CDR3 runs 14 residues. Trimming removed 5 bases from V and 0 bases from J, with 9 bases in between. The CDR3 sequence: CASSPLDSTDTQYF. DNA for the CDR3: TGTGCCAGCAGCCCCCTCGACAGCACAGATACGCAGTATTTT.

This clonotype appeared many times. The rearrangement uses TRBV18 and TRBJ2-2, with D possibly TRBD2 on 5 matching bases. CDR1 is KGHSH and CDR2 is LQKENI in the germline V gene. V shed 3 bases and J shed 7 bases, with 15 bases lying between them. The CDR3 is made up of 15 amino acids. The CDR3, as DNA: TGTGCCAGCTCACCTGGACCACTAGGTCGCGGGGAGCTGTTTTTT. Amino acid sequence: CASSPGPLGRGELFF.

This clonotype occurred many times. The chain employs TRBV7-9 and TRBJ2-7; D ambiguous. Trimming took 5 bases from V and 7 from J, leaving 15 bases between them. Germline lookup yields CDR1 SEHNR and CDR2 FQNEAQ (reference sequence). This CDR3 comprises 13 residues. CDR3 nucleotide sequence: TGTGCCAGCAGCGGGTGGGATAGGTCGGAGCAGTACGTC. It encodes CASSGWDRSEQYV.

This clonotype appeared many times. The rearrangement joins TRBV25-1 to TRBJ2-3, with a weak D call TRBD2 (6 bases). Germline V gene data show CDR1 as MGHDK and CDR2 as SYGVNS. The CDR3 loop spans 16 amino acids. V lost 7 bases and J lost 1, with 18 bases in between. CDR3: CASTRTLTGGTDTQYF. The CDR3, as DNA: TGTGCCAGCACCAGAACCCTCACGGGGGGCACAGATACGCAGTATTTT.

CDR3 sequence: CASSLMGPGEKLFF. In DNA, the CDR3 is TGTGCCAGCAGCTTGATGGGGCCTGGTGAAAAACTGTTTTTT. This rearrangement joins TRBV5-4 to TRBJ1-4; D perhaps matches TRBD1 (5 bases). Between the trimmed V and J ends, which lost 1 base and 7 bases, there was a span of 11 bases. The CDR3 sequence is 14 residues long. CDR1 is SGHNT, CDR2 YYREEE, per germline (reference sequence).

This clonotype was recorded many times. The gene calls are TRBV5-6 and TRBJ2-6, with 9 bases that match TRBD1. This CDR3 comprises 16 residues. Germline lookup yields CDR1 SGHDT and CDR2 YYEEEE. The trim removed 0 bases at V and 4 bases at J, leaving 2 bases unmatched. CDR3 DNA sequence: TGTGCCAGCAGCTTGGACAGGGGGCTAGGGGCCAACGTCCTGACTTTC. As protein: CASSLDRGLGANVLTF.

This clonotype was seen repeatedly, ten times or more. The chain has TRBV12-3 or TRBV12-4 and TRBJ1-2, with TRBD1 matching over 9 bases. The CDR3 is 13 residues long. V trimming: 6 bases; J trimming: 4 bases; junction bases outside the gene matches: 3. The CDR3 loop is CASRKDRGYGYTF. CDR3 nucleotide sequence: TGTGCCAGCAGAAAGGACAGGGGCTATGGCTACACCTTC.

This clonotype was detected ten times or more. The chain combines TRBV5-1 with TRBJ1-1; 7 positions match TRBD1. The germline CDR1 and CDR2 sequences are SGHRS and YFSETQ. V lost 3 bases, J lost 4 bases, and 6 bases stayed unmatched. CDR3 length: 14 amino acids. This CDR3 is CASSSRQGFTEAFF. In DNA form, the CDR3 reads TGCGCCAGCAGCTCACGACAGGGTTTCACTGAAGCTTTCTTT.

At least ten counts were recorded for this clonotype. The V gene is TRBV5-5, the J gene TRBJ1-1; D remains ambiguous. V was clipped by 0 bases and J by 0 bases, with 9 bases between them. CDR1 is SGHKS and CDR2 is YYEKEE in the germline V gene (reference sequence). CDR3 size: 15 residues. In DNA, the CDR3 is TGTGCCAGCAGCTTGGACGGGTACATGAACACTGAAGCTTTCTTT. Translated: CASSLDGYMNTEAFF.

As for this clonotype: This may stem from a read error, because a much larger clone lies one nucleotide away. V gene TRBV20-1 combines with J gene TRBJ2-7; D may be TRBD2 (5 bases). Germline values: CDR1 DFQATT, CDR2 SNEGSKA (reference sequence). The CDR3 sequence is 12 residues long. Trimming cost V 6 bases and J 3 bases, with 12 bases left between them. Here the CDR3 DNA reads TGCAGTGCGAATAGCGCGGGCTACGAGCAGTACGTC. Translating it yields CSANSAGYEQYV.

This clonotype was recorded many times. The chain employs TRBV6-5 and TRBJ1-6; a weak D match, TRBD1 (6 bases). Germline CDR1 and CDR2: MNHEY and SVGAGI. Trimming pared 2 bases from V and 7 bases from J, leaving 15 bases between. The CDR3 consists of 16 residues. DNA for the CDR3: TGTGCCAGCAGTTACACTTTCACAGGGAAGAATTCACCCCTCCACTTT. This gives the protein CASSYTFTGKNSPLHF.

This clonotype has just a few counts. V usage is TRBV4-2 and J usage is TRBJ1-1; D remains unclear. Germline V CDR1 and CDR2: LGHNA, YNFKEQ. The CDR3 spans 13 residues. Trimming left V 4 bases short and J 1 base short, with 7 bases between. CDR3 DNA sequence: TGTGCCAGCAGCCCCCGCCAGAACACTGAAGCTTTCTTT. This gives the protein CASSPRQNTEAFF.

Ten or more counts support this clonotype. The chain joins TRBV25-1 to TRBJ2-3; D unclear. The CDR3 is 12 amino acids. Trimming cost V 4 bases and J 6 bases, with 8 bases left between them. CDR1 is MGHDK and CDR2 is SYGVNS in the germline V gene. The CDR3 DNA sequence: TGTGCCAGCAGTGTAGCCCCCGATACGCAGTATTTT. The encoded protein is CASSVAPDTQYF.

This clonotype occurred many times. The rearrangement joins TRBV13 to TRBJ2-5; no clear D gene. CDR1 and CDR2 (germline): PRHDT, FYEKMQ (reference sequence). There are 14 residues in the CDR3. V was trimmed by 0 bases and J by 2 bases, leaving 7 bases between them. In nucleotides, the CDR3 is TGTGCCAGCAGCTTAGGAAGTCGGCAAGAGACCCAGTACTTC. Residues: CASSLGSRQETQYF. The variable domain in full, completed from reference TRBV13 and TRBJ2-5, reads AAGVIQSPRHLIKEKRETATLKCYPIPRHDTVYWYQQGPGQDPQFLISFYEKMQSDKGSIPDRFSAQQFSDYHSELNMSSLELGDSALYFCASSLGSRQETQYFGPGTRLLVL.

At least ten counts were recorded for this clonotype. The chain uses TRBV29-1 and TRBJ2-3; possibly TRBD2 for D (5 bases). This CDR3 region has 14 residues. Trimming took off 6 bases at V and 3 bases at J, with 16 bases between the two ends. Germline loops: CDR1 SQVTM, CDR2 ANQGSEA. CDR3 nucleotides: TGCAGCGTCACAATAGCGAGGATTACAGATACGCAGTATTTT. Amino acids: CSVTIARITDTQYF.

This clonotype has at least ten counts. The DNA of the CDR3 is TGTGCCAGCAGCCAAGACAGCTGGGGCACCGGGGAGCTGTTTTTT. It translates to CASSQDSWGTGELFF. The genes are TRBV7-9 and TRBJ2-2, with D tentatively TRBD1 (5 bases). V lost 5 bases, J lost 4 bases, and 14 bases lay in between. Germline lookup yields CDR1 SEHNR and CDR2 FQNEAQ (reference sequence). The CDR3 length is 15 residues.

Concerning this clonotype: One base away lies a much larger clone, so this may be a sequencing read error. The gene calls are TRBV3-1 and TRBJ2-1; 11 nucleotides match TRBD1. This CDR3 has 18 residues. Germline trimming cut 10 bases from V and 4 bases from J; bases unmatched to any gene: 18. Germline V gives CDR1 LGHDT, CDR2 YNNKEL (reference sequence). In DNA, the CDR3 is TGTGCCATCAGTGGACAGGGGGCGAAGTTCCGCATGTACAATGAGCAGTTCTTC. Translating it yields CAISGQGAKFRMYNEQFF.

This clonotype was observed many times. The chain couples TRBV7-6 to TRBJ2-5; 12 nucleotides match TRBD2. V was clipped by 0 bases and J by 5 bases; unmatched bases: 4. The germline CDR1 and CDR2 sequences are SGHVS and FNYEAQ. The CDR3 length is 16 residues. This chain's CDR3 is CASSLATSGGMETQYF. Written as DNA, the CDR3 is TGTGCCAGCAGCTTAGCGACTAGCGGGGGTATGGAGACCCAGTACTTC.

This clonotype was picked up many times. This chain uses TRBV3-1 with TRBJ2-5; D may be TRBD2 (6 bases). The CDR3 has 14 residues. The V end lost 1 base, the J end lost 5 bases, and 11 bases lay between the germline ends. In germline, CDR1 is LGHDT, CDR2 YNNKEL (reference sequence). CDR3 sequence (DNA): TGTGCCAGCAGCCAAGGGGACTCCTGGGAGACCCAGTACTTC. It encodes CASSQGDSWETQYF.

This clonotype was recorded many times. The chain recombines TRBV5-5 with TRBJ1-2; no reliable D call. Germline-derived CDR1 and CDR2 are SGHKS and YYEKEE (reference sequence). The germline V and J ends were trimmed by 1 base and 1 base, with 8 bases remaining between them. This CDR3 contains 14 residues. The CDR3 protein is CASSLFEINYGYTF. The CDR3 coding sequence is TGTGCCAGCAGCTTGTTCGAGATTAACTATGGCTACACCTTC.

This clonotype was observed at least ten times. This chain uses TRBV29-1 with TRBJ1-1; D remains ambiguous. Germline CDR1 SQVTM, CDR2 ANQGSEA. The CDR3 consists of 11 residues. Trimming removed 1 base at V and 2 bases at J, with 2 bases between. The CDR3, as DNA: TGCAGCGTTGAAGCAAACACTGAAGCTTTCTTT. This translates into CSVEANTEAFF.

This clonotype was counted at least ten times. The chain is built from TRBV11-2 and TRBJ2-6, with TRBD1 matching over 7 bases. Germline V gene data show CDR1 as SGHAT and CDR2 as FQNNGV. V shed 3 bases and J 0 bases; nucleotides not matched to a gene: 2. The CDR3 consists of 16 residues. For the CDR3, the DNA is TGTGCCAGCAGCTTCGGGACAGTCTCTGGGGCCAACGTCCTGACTTTC. This sequence encodes CASSFGTVSGANVLTF.

This clonotype was recorded at least ten times. CDR3 protein: CASSLVGQLSFSGNTIYF. CDR3 DNA: TGTGCCAGCAGCTTAGTAGGACAGCTCTCTTTCTCTGGAAACACCATATATTTT. The rearrangement links TRBV11-2 to TRBJ1-3; maybe TRBD1 (6 bases). This CDR3 is built from 18 residues. Trimming shortened V by 1 base and J by 0 bases, and 16 bases separated the two germline ends. The V gene's germline CDR1 is SGHAT and CDR2 FQNNGV.

This clonotype has a count of ten or more. The V call is TRBV4-1, the J call TRBJ2-2, with D unresolved. CDR1 and CDR2 (germline): MGHRA, YSYEKL. The CDR3 covers 14 residues. The ends were cut back, 2 bases at V and 9 bases at J, with 13 bases in the middle. The CDR3 nucleotides read TGCGCCAGCAGCCAACCCCTTATTACTCGGGAGCTGTTTTTT. Protein product: CASSQPLITRELFF.